What follows are 27 T cell receptor beta chains derived from one specimen sequenced in a study of blood T cells in healthy people across ages. Sample-barcoded 5' priming and a J-beta primer mix drove a second PCR of about 6 to 12 cycles. Each CDR3 protein is one row after TCRdb ran MiXCR on the 5' RACE reads. The sample lists about 670,000 distinct CDR3 sequences, more than 45% occurring once. The sequencing input was blood. All receptors come from a woman older than 75 in good health.

Notes on this clonotype: Its ends do not fully match the called genes, so a read error is possible. This chain joins TRBV5-1 and TRBJ2-1; 10 bases fit TRBD2. CDR1 is SGHRS, CDR2 YFSETQ, per germline. This CDR3 comprises 16 residues. The CDR3 nucleotides read TGCGCCAGCAGCTTGGTAGTGGCTAGCGGGAGCAATAAGCAGTTCTTC. Translated, it gives CASSLVVASGSNKQFF.

This clonotype appeared a few times. Germline and junction disagree at one end, which may indicate a read error. The V call is TRBV27, the J call TRBJ1-5, with a possible D match to TRBD1 (5 bases). The CDR3 sequence is 15 residues long. Germline V gene sequence: CDR1 MNHEY, CDR2 SMNVEV (reference sequence). CDR3 coding DNA: TGTGCCAGCGGGGGGAGTCTAGGGAGCAGTCAGCCCCAGCATTTT. Its translation is CASGGSLGSSQPQHF.

The J gene is TRBJ2-3, the V gene TRBV11-1; 13 bases agree with TRBD2. Germline-derived CDR1 and CDR2 are SGHAT and FQDESV (reference sequence). This CDR3 contains 18 residues. Trimming at V came to 8 bases and at J to 6 bases, leaving 17 bases not matched to a gene. CDR3 DNA sequence: TGTGCCAGCGGCTGGACTAGCGGGAGTGTTGCCTCCACGGATACGCAGTATTTT. Residues: CASGWTSGSVASTDTQYF.

The J gene is TRBJ1-1, the V gene TRBV3-1, with 11 bases fitting TRBD1. This CDR3 spans 15 amino acids. V was clipped by 5 bases and J by 4 bases; unmatched bases: 6. Germline V gene sequence: CDR1 LGHDT, CDR2 YNNKEL (reference sequence). The CDR3 reads CASSMGQGVGTEAFF. The CDR3 region has the DNA TGTGCCAGCAGCATGGGACAGGGGGTAGGCACTGAAGCTTTCTTT.

This clonotype occurred a few times. The chain has TRBV5-1 and TRBJ1-2; TRBD1 agrees at 9 bases. Per germline, CDR1 SGHRS and CDR2 YFSETQ. Losses at the gene ends were 4 bases for V and 6 bases for J; bases not matched to a gene: 10. This CDR3 region has 15 residues. CDR3 protein: CASSQGDRASDGYTF. The CDR3 DNA reads TGCGCCAGCAGCCAGGGGGACAGGGCTTCGGATGGCTACACCTTC. Filled out from reference TRBV5-1 and TRBJ1-2, the complete variable domain reads KAGVTQTPRYLIKTRGQQVTLSCSPISGHRSVSWYQQTPGQGLQFLFEYFSETQRNKGNFPGRFSGRQFSNSRSEMNVSTLELGDSALYLCASSQGDRASDGYTFGSGTRLTVV.

This clonotype occurred many times. The rearrangement joins TRBV5-1 to TRBJ1-4; the D is unclear. CDR3 size: 15 residues. The germline V gene has CDR1 SGHRS and CDR2 YFSETQ. Trimming left V 4 bases short and J 3 bases short, with 13 bases between. The CDR3 DNA follows: TGCGCCAGCAGCATTTCAGGATGGGCTAATGAAAAACTGTTTTTT. Protein: CASSISGWANEKLFF. Full variable domain (missing parts from reference TRBV5-1 and TRBJ1-4): KAGVTQTPRYLIKTRGQQVTLSCSPISGHRSVSWYQQTPGQGLQFLFEYFSETQRNKGNFPGRFSGRQFSNSRSEMNVSTLELGDSALYLCASSISGWANEKLFFGSGTQLSVL.

The gene calls are TRBV10-3 and TRBJ1-4; the match to TRBD1 covers 7 bases. The junction had 14 bases not matched to a gene; V was cut back by 6 bases and J by 10 bases. This CDR3 has 15 amino acids. The V gene's germline CDR1 is ENHRY and CDR2 SYGVKD. The CDR3 protein is CAIRDDRVGGGKLFF. Here the CDR3 DNA reads TGTGCCATCAGAGATGACAGGGTTGGGGGAGGAAAACTGTTTTTT.

V usage is TRBV29-1 and J usage is TRBJ2-3; 7 bases are shared with TRBD2. The germline V gene has CDR1 SQVTM and CDR2 ANQGSEA. The V gene end was trimmed by 3 bases and the J gene end by 4 bases; junction bases not matched to a gene: 4. CDR3 length: 13 residues. Here the CDR3 DNA reads TGCAGCGTTGAGACTAGCAGTTCAGATACGCAGTATTTT. Translating it yields CSVETSSSDTQYF.

As to this clonotype: The junction departs from the called germline gene at one end, perhaps through a read error. The chain uses TRBV12-3 or TRBV12-4 and TRBJ1-2; D is unclear. This CDR3 is built from 15 residues. The CDR3 region has the DNA TGTACCAGCAGTCCCCTCCTGGGAGGGAACTATGGCTACACCTTC. Encoded protein: CTSSPLLGGNYGYTF.

This clonotype showed up many times. The chain combines TRBV9 with TRBJ2-3; D might be TRBD2 (5 bases). Germline CDR1 is SGDLS and CDR2 is YYNGEE. V dropped 5 bases and J dropped 3 bases, with 13 bases sitting between them. The CDR3 consists of 14 residues. CDR3 region: CASSRRDSTDTQYF. The CDR3 nucleotides read TGTGCCAGCAGTCGTCGGGATTCAACAGATACGCAGTATTTT.

As to this clonotype: This clone may be a read error of a much larger clone one base away. The gene calls are TRBV9 and TRBJ1-6, with no clear D. The germline V gene has CDR1 SGDLS and CDR2 YYNGEE. The CDR3 sequence is 16 residues long. CDR3 amino acids: CACSVGSIWDNSPLHF. CDR3 sequence (DNA): TGTGCCTGCAGCGTAGGGTCAATCTGGGATAATTCACCCCTCCACTTT.

The chain is built from TRBV12-3 or TRBV12-4 and TRBJ2-4; the D gene is possibly TRBD1 (6 bases). TRBJ2-5 matches the DNA end more closely, so the J call is doubtful. CDR3 length equals 14 residues. The CDR3 sequence is CASSLSQGGETQYF. Here the CDR3 DNA reads TGTGCCAGCAGTTTATCACAGGGTGGGGAGACCCAGTACTTC.

V usage is TRBV24-1 and J usage is TRBJ1-2; D not resolved. This CDR3 region has 12 residues. Germline V gene lookup returns CDR1 KGHDR and CDR2 SFDVKD. Trimming cost V 4 bases and J 10 bases, with 12 bases left between them. The CDR3 reads CATSETSGFYTF. The CDR3 coding sequence is TGTGCCACCAGTGAGACGTCAGGTTTCTACACCTTC.

The chain uses TRBV20-1 and TRBJ2-3, with D perhaps TRBD2 (5 bases). Looked up from germline, CDR1 is DFQATT and CDR2 is SNEGSKA (reference sequence). This CDR3 has 12 residues. CDR3 DNA sequence: TGCAGGACCGGGGTCGGCACAGATACGCAGTATTTT. Residues: CRTGVGTDTQYF.

On this clonotype: A much larger clonotype is one base distant, so this may be a read error. The chain is built from TRBV5-6 and TRBJ2-1; D gene unclear. The J call may be mistaken, given a closer DNA end match to TRBJ2-7. Germline V CDR1 and CDR2: SGHDT, YYEEEE. There are 15 residues in the CDR3. The CDR3 DNA sequence: TGTGCCAGCAGCCGCATCGACCGTTACTACAATGAGCAGTACTTC. As protein: CASSRIDRYYNEQYF.

This clonotype was counted between two and nine times. The chain is built from TRBV2 and TRBJ1-5; D not certain. The germline V and J ends were trimmed by 9 bases and 0 bases, with 9 bases remaining between them. CDR1 is SNHLY and CDR2 is FYNNEI in the germline V gene. The CDR3 loop spans 13 amino acids. The CDR3 nucleotides read TGTGCCAGTGCCACTTATAGCAATCAGCCCCAGCATTTT. Protein sequence: CASATYSNQPQHF.

This chain joins TRBV29-1 and TRBJ2-1, with TRBD2 identical over 12 bases. With V trimmed by 3 bases and J by 7 bases, 7 bases remained unmatched. The CDR3 is 15 residues long. CDR1 SQVTM and CDR2 ANQGSEA come from the germline V gene. CDR3 residues: CSVEDGLAGINEQFF. The CDR3 DNA is TGCAGCGTTGAGGACGGACTAGCGGGAATTAATGAGCAGTTCTTC.

At least ten counts were recorded for this clonotype. The chain uses TRBV12-3 or TRBV12-4 and TRBJ2-5; the D gene is possibly TRBD1 (6 bases). Between the trimmed V and J ends, which lost 8 bases and 2 bases, there was a span of 6 bases. The CDR3 consists of 11 residues. CDR3: CASGQQETQYF. DNA of the CDR3: TGTGCCAGCGGACAGCAAGAGACCCAGTACTTC.

This clonotype was seen just once. V and J are TRBV28 and TRBJ1-6; no firm D call. CDR1 is MDHEN and CDR2 is SYDVKM in the germline V gene. The CDR3 is 17 residues long. Trimming stripped 4 bases from V and 7 bases from J, with 20 bases between. The CDR3, as DNA: TGTGCCAGCAGTTCCGGTGATTGGGCCTTGGGAAATTCACCCCTCCACTTT. Protein sequence: CASSSGDWALGNSPLHF.

This clonotype has more than one count but fewer than ten. The CDR3 loop is CASSQRPLGDGYTF. The CDR3 nucleotides are TGTGCCAGCAGCCAACGGCCCCTAGGAGATGGCTACACCTTC. The rearrangement links TRBV3-1 to TRBJ1-2, with no clear D. Germline V CDR1 and CDR2: LGHDT, YNNKEL (reference sequence). This CDR3 is built from 14 residues. Trimming removed 2 bases from V and 6 bases from J, with 13 bases in between. Supplemented by reference TRBV3-1 and TRBJ1-2, the full variable domain reads DTAVSQTPKYLVTQMGNDKSIKCEQNLGHDTMYWYKQDSKKFLKIMFSYNNKELIINETVPNRFSPKSPDKAHLNLHINSLELGDSAVYFCASSQRPLGDGYTFGSGTRLTVV.

About this clonotype: A much larger clone is a single base away; this may be a read error. The rearrangement joins TRBV5-1 to TRBJ2-7; 7 bases are a match to TRBD1. CDR3 length: 16 residues. CDR1 and CDR2 from the germline V gene are SGHRS and YFSETQ. V was pared by 0 bases and J by 7 bases, with 13 bases of the junction left unmatched. The CDR3 region has the DNA TGCGCCAGCAGCTTGGTAGAGGGGGCGATCCCTACGGAGCAGTACTTC. This sequence encodes CASSLVEGAIPTEQYF.

The rearrangement joins TRBV14 to TRBJ2-3, with a weak D call TRBD1 (5 bases). V shed 4 bases and J shed 2 bases, with 13 bases lying between them. The CDR3 sequence is 15 residues long. Germline CDR1 reads SGHDN; CDR2 reads FVKESK. CDR3 residues: CASSPPGANTDTQYF. The CDR3 region has the DNA TGTGCCAGCAGCCCTCCTGGGGCTAACACAGATACGCAGTATTTT. Complete variable domain (other parts from reference TRBV14 and TRBJ2-3): EAGVTQFPSHSVIEKGQTVTLRCDPISGHDNLYWYRRVMGKEIKFLLHFVKESKQDESGMPNNRFLAERTGGTYSTLKVQPAELEDSGVYFCASSPPGANTDTQYFGPGTRLTVL.

With respect to this clonotype: Since a much larger clone is just one base distant, this may be a read error. The chain employs TRBV4-1 and TRBJ2-5; 7 nucleotides match TRBD1. The CDR3 spans 11 residues. V trimming: 0 bases; J trimming: 11 bases; junction bases outside the gene matches: 0. The germline CDR1 and CDR2 sequences are MGHRA and YSYEKL. The CDR3: CASSQEQGQYF. CDR3 DNA sequence: TGCGCCAGCAGCCAAGAACAGGGGCAGTACTTC.

The rearrangement links TRBV27 to TRBJ2-3; perhaps TRBD1 as D (6 bases). The CDR3 sequence is 14 residues long. V lost 8 bases and J 2 bases, leaving 14 bases between the germline ends. Germline values: CDR1 MNHEY, CDR2 SMNVEV (reference sequence). The CDR3 loop is CASQTGTHTDTQYF. CDR3 in DNA: TGTGCCAGCCAAACCGGGACACACACAGATACGCAGTATTTT.

Details on this clonotype: This sequence may be a read error, since a much larger clone differs from it by one base. This rearrangement joins TRBV5-1 to TRBJ2-3; 8 positions agree with TRBD1. Germline CDR1 SGHRS, CDR2 YFSETQ. The CDR3 loop spans 15 amino acids. The CDR3 sequence is CASSSGGASTDPQYF. DNA of the CDR3: TGCGCCAGCAGCTCAGGGGGCGCGAGCACAGATCCGCAGTATTTT.

The rearrangement joins TRBV5-1 to TRBJ2-5; weak D call: TRBD1 (6 bases). The DNA end favors TRBJ2-7, so the J call may be wrong. Germline lookup yields CDR1 SGHRS and CDR2 YFSETQ. The CDR3 is 13 residues long. This CDR3 is CASSATGSNEQYF. The DNA for the CDR3 is TGCGCCAGCAGCGCTACAGGGTCCAACGAGCAGTACTTC.

This rearrangement joins TRBV11-2 to TRBJ2-7, with TRBD2 identical over 8 bases. CDR3 length: 16 residues. V lost 3 bases, J lost 6 bases, and 13 bases stayed unmatched. From germline, CDR1 is SGHAT and CDR2 FQNNGV. CDR3 region: CASSFGFSGSSREQYF. The DNA of the CDR3 is TGTGCCAGCAGCTTTGGGTTCAGCGGGAGTTCTCGCGAGCAGTACTTC.